This T cell receptor beta chain was recovered during a study of T cells after yellow fever vaccination. TCRdb re-called the 5' RACE reads with MiXCR, one entry per CDR3 protein. Of roughly 110,000 distinct CDR3 sequences listed, 7.5% to 9.5% are singletons. Whole-study findings and limits: Re-detected after boosting: most primary clones, 96% of CD4 and over 80% of CD8. Secondary responses were weaker yet peaked faster, day 5 versus 15.

This clonotype turned up a few times. Its antigen is unknown. V shed 1 base and J 7 bases; nucleotides not matched to a gene: 14. The length of the CDR3 is 18 residues. Germline CDR1 and CDR2: ENHRY and SYGVKD. This receptor was obtained from a man aged 25 to 45 who received the YFV17D yellow fever vaccine. This chain uses TRBV10-3 with TRBJ2-1, with 9 bases aligning to TRBD2. Sequencing was performed on CD8+ T cells sorted from PBMCs, taken 45 days after the yellow fever booster vaccination. The chain's CDR3 is CAISELNSGSYLLNEQFF. Written as DNA, the CDR3 is TGTGCCATCAGTGAGTTAAATAGCGGGAGTTACCTGTTAAATGAGCAGTTCTTC.